The next 26 T cell receptor beta chains were all read from a single sample in a study of shared clonotypes between healthy human individuals. TCRdb's copy holds only in-frame clones and misses some; the assay was immunoSEQ multiplex PCR. The table shows roughly 1,600,000 clones, with just under 99% occurring only once. Material for sequencing was naive CD4+ T cells sorted from blood. Regarding subset: CD45RA+ positively selected. The receptors were sampled from a man aged 30 to 39 in good health.

As DNA, the CDR3 is TGTGCCAGCAGCCCTTCTAGCGGGAGAAGTAATGAGCAGTTCTTC. Its translation: CASSPSSGRSNEQFF. The chain combines TRBV7-9 with TRBJ2-1; 10 nucleotides line up with TRBD2. The CDR3 contains 15 residues. The V gene's germline CDR1 is SEHNR and CDR2 FQNEAQ (reference sequence). V shed 5 bases and J 7 bases; nucleotides not matched to a gene: 8. The full variable domain, completed using reference TRBV7-9 and TRBJ2-1, is DTGVSQNPRHKITKRGQNVTFRCDPISEHNRLYWYRQTLGQGPEFLTYFQNEAQLEKSRLLSDRFSAERPKGSFSTLEIQRTEQGDSAMYLCASSPSSGRSNEQFFGPGTRLTVL.

The V and J genes are TRBV4-1 and TRBJ1-1; possible D gene TRBD1, 6 bases. The V gene lost 4 bases and the J gene lost 7 bases, with 19 bases spanning the gap. The CDR3 runs to 15 residues. Germline values: CDR1 MGHRA, CDR2 YSYEKL. The CDR3 here is CASSLWGTGAGEAFF. The CDR3 region has the DNA TGCGCCAGCAGCCTCTGGGGCACGGGGGCTGGTGAAGCTTTCTTT.

The chain is built from TRBV5-6 and TRBJ2-7; 9 nucleotides align to TRBD1. The CDR3 runs to 14 residues. Looked up from germline, CDR1 is SGHDT and CDR2 is YYEEEE. Germline trimming cut 5 bases from V and 5 bases from J; bases unmatched to any gene: 8. In nucleotides, the CDR3 is TGTGCCAGCAGGCGGACAGGGGTCAGGAACGAGCAGTACTTC. Amino acid sequence: CASRRTGVRNEQYF. The whole variable domain, remainder taken from reference TRBV5-6 and TRBJ2-7, is DAGVTQSPTHLIKTRGQQVTLRCSPKSGHDTVSWYQQALGQGPQFIFQYYEEEERQRGNFPDRFSGHQFPNYSSELNVNALLLGDSALYLCASRRTGVRNEQYFGPGTRLTVT.

As to this clone: A junction end diverges from the germline sequence, so it may reflect a read error. The chain couples TRBV2 to TRBJ2-3; 9 bases agree with TRBD2. CDR3 size: 17 residues. Germline lookup yields CDR1 SNHLY and CDR2 FYNNEI. This CDR3 reads CASSKAHLAGYTDTQYF. For the CDR3, the DNA is TGTGCCAGCAGTAAAGCTCATCTAGCGGGATACACAGATACGCAGTATTTT.

This rearrangement joins TRBV4-1 to TRBJ2-1; D may match TRBD1 or TRBD2 (5 bases each). With 0 bases removed from V and 0 bases from J, the gap between germline ends came to 18 bases. The CDR3 covers 19 residues. Germline-derived CDR1 and CDR2 are MGHRA and YSYEKL. The CDR3 protein is CASSQDRSDWGSSYNEQFF. In DNA form, the CDR3 reads TGCGCCAGCAGCCAAGACAGAAGCGATTGGGGGAGCTCCTACAATGAGCAGTTCTTC.

The J gene is TRBJ1-2, the V gene TRBV7-9; D remains unclear. Germline V gives CDR1 SEHNR, CDR2 FQNEAQ (reference sequence). The CDR3 has 14 residues. V shed 6 bases and J shed 0 bases, with 11 bases lying between them. Written as DNA, the CDR3 is TGTGCCAGCAGATTGGGAAGTTCTAACTATGGCTACACCTTC. It codes for CASRLGSSNYGYTF.

V is TRBV6-5 and J is TRBJ2-7; D not certain. Looked up from germline, CDR1 is MNHEY and CDR2 is SVGAGI. The CDR3 is 13 residues long. The germline V and J ends were trimmed by 10 bases and 0 bases, with 13 bases remaining between them. The CDR3 sequence is CAIKSRVSYEQYF. CDR3 sequence (DNA): TGTGCCATTAAAAGTAGGGTCTCCTACGAGCAGTACTTC.

As concerns this clone: Other DNA sequences from this sample encode an identical CDR3 as well. The V gene is TRBV7-9, the J gene TRBJ2-2; no reliable D call. This CDR3 has 11 amino acids. V lost 5 bases, J lost 4 bases, and 2 bases lay in between. Germline V CDR1 and CDR2: SEHNR, FQNEAQ (reference sequence). CDR3 amino acids: CASSRTGELFF. The CDR3 nucleotides are TGTGCCAGCAGCCGCACCGGGGAGCTGTTTTTT.

J is TRBJ1-2 and V is TRBV7-2; perhaps TRBD1 as D (5 bases). The CDR3 runs 13 residues. Deletions cut 5 bases from V and 2 bases from J, with 9 bases between. Per germline, CDR1 SGHTA and CDR2 FQGNSA. The CDR3, as DNA: TGTGCCAGCAGCCCGGGGGTAAACTATGGCTACACCTTC. Its translation is CASSPGVNYGYTF. The full variable domain, its missing parts supplied by reference TRBV7-2 and TRBJ1-2, is GAGVSQSPSNKVTEKGKDVELRCDPISGHTALYWYRQSLGQGLEFLIYFQGNSAPDKSGLPSDRFSAERTGGSVSTLTIQRTQQEDSAVYLCASSPGVNYGYTFGSGTRLTVV.

V usage is TRBV5-4 and J usage is TRBJ1-1; no definite D call. Germline CDR1 reads SGHNT; CDR2 reads YYREEE (reference sequence). The CDR3 loop spans 14 amino acids. Trimming took off 4 bases at V and 6 bases at J, with 16 bases between the two ends. This chain's CDR3 is CASSPQVTGAEAFF. CDR3 DNA: TGTGCCAGCAGCCCGCAGGTAACCGGGGCTGAAGCTTTCTTT. Filled out from reference TRBV5-4 and TRBJ1-1, the complete variable domain reads ETGVTQSPTHLIKTRGQQVTLRCSSQSGHNTVSWYQQALGQGPQFIFQYYREEENGRGNFPPRFSGLQFPNYSSELNVNALELDDSALYLCASSPQVTGAEAFFGQGTRLTVV.

On this clone itself: The sample holds other DNA sequences that translate to the same CDR3. The chain combines TRBV28 with TRBJ1-2; no firm D call. CDR1 MDHEN and CDR2 SYDVKM come from the germline V gene. Trimming took 4 bases from V and 4 from J, leaving 13 bases between them. The CDR3 spans 14 residues. CDR3 amino acids: CASSSPGTGYGYTF. The CDR3 nucleotides are TGTGCCAGCAGTTCGCCGGGAACCGGCTATGGCTACACCTTC.

The chain employs TRBV18 and TRBJ1-5; D is unresolved. Trimming pared 1 base from V and 0 bases from J, leaving 16 bases between. Germline CDR1 and CDR2: KGHSH and LQKENI. CDR3 length: 18 residues. The CDR3: CASSPLPLTQNSNQPQHF. The CDR3, as DNA: TGTGCCAGCTCACCACTCCCACTTACCCAGAATAGCAATCAGCCCCAGCATTTT.

The chain combines TRBV10-3 with TRBJ2-7; either TRBD1 or TRBD2 may supply D (7 bases each). V lost 4 bases to trimming and J lost 5 bases, with 21 bases between them. The CDR3 sequence is 16 residues long. Looked up from germline, CDR1 is ENHRY and CDR2 is SYGVKD. In DNA, the CDR3 is TGTGCCATCAGTGGCCCAGGGGGGGGAGACTTCCACGAGCAGTACTTC. Its protein product is CAISGPGGGDFHEQYF.

This sequence joins TRBV29-1 and TRBJ2-4; D not resolved. Germline values: CDR1 SQVTM, CDR2 ANQGSEA. This CDR3 is 13 amino acids long. V was clipped by 7 bases and J by 0 bases, with 10 bases between them. Written as DNA, the CDR3 is TGCAGCGCTCATACACTAGCCAAAAACATTCAGTACTTC. Residues: CSAHTLAKNIQYF.

The J gene is TRBJ1-5, the V gene TRBV19; possible D gene TRBD1, 6 bases. The CDR3 extends over 14 amino acids. Looked up from germline, CDR1 is LNHDA and CDR2 is SQIVND (reference sequence). V dropped 8 bases and J dropped 6 bases, with 17 bases sitting between them. DNA for the CDR3: TGTGCCAGTCGAGAATACAGGGTGGTTCAGCCCCAGCATTTT. Translated, it gives CASREYRVVQPQHF.

V usage is TRBV5-1 and J usage is TRBJ2-3; D is uncertain. The CDR3 consists of 14 residues. CDR1 and CDR2 from the germline V gene are SGHRS and YFSETQ. Trimming stripped 0 bases from V and 0 bases from J, with 5 bases between. Here the CDR3 reads CASSLVSSTDTQYF. The CDR3 DNA reads as TGCGCCAGCAGCTTGGTGTCTAGCACAGATACGCAGTATTTT.

The chain links TRBV6-1 to TRBJ1-2, with D hard to call. The CDR3 totals 15 residues. Trimming left V 1 base short and J 0 bases short, with 9 bases between. Germline-derived CDR1 and CDR2 are MNHNS and SASEGT. CDR3: CASSEVHSTNYGYTF. The CDR3 DNA sequence: TGTGCCAGCAGTGAAGTTCACAGCACTAACTATGGCTACACCTTC.

J is TRBJ2-7 and V is TRBV2; 7 nucleotides line up with TRBD2. The ends lost 8 bases at V and 4 bases at J; junction bases unmatched: 8. The CDR3 consists of 13 residues. Germline V lookup: CDR1 SNHLY, CDR2 FYNNEI. In nucleotides, the CDR3 is TGTGCCAGCCAGCGGGACTTGGGGTACGAGCAGTACTTC. This encodes CASQRDLGYEQYF.

On this clone: A junction end diverges from the germline sequence, so it may reflect a read error. The gene calls are TRBV7-2 and TRBJ1-2; 8 bases agree with TRBD1. Germline values: CDR1 SGHTA, CDR2 FQGNSA. The CDR3 has 13 residues. The CDR3 nucleotides read TGTGCCAGTAGCCCTTCGGTGACAGGGGAGTTGTCCTTC. Protein sequence: CASSPSVTGELSF.

This chain connects TRBV5-1 to TRBJ2-3, with a tentative D call TRBD2 (6 bases). The CDR3 runs 16 residues. Trimming shortened V by 3 bases and J by 2 bases, and 16 bases separated the two germline ends. CDR1 and CDR2 (germline): SGHRS, YFSETQ. The CDR3 sequence is CASSWTGTFPTDTQYF. The CDR3 DNA reads as TGCGCCAGCAGCTGGACCGGGACTTTCCCCACAGATACGCAGTATTTT.

V and J are TRBV6-5 and TRBJ1-1; D is unresolved. V gave up 8 bases and J gave up 0 bases, with 13 bases separating them. Germline V gives CDR1 MNHEY, CDR2 SVGAGI. The CDR3 has 14 amino acids. The CDR3 here is CASGLSQMNTEAFF. In nucleotides, the CDR3 is TGTGCCAGCGGACTCTCGCAGATGAACACTGAAGCTTTCTTT.

This sequence joins TRBV29-1 and TRBJ2-1; D remains unclear. The CDR3 spans 13 residues. V was clipped by 7 bases and J by 5 bases, with 15 bases between them. The germline V gene encodes CDR1 SQVTM and CDR2 ANQGSEA. CDR3 protein: CSARPVTNNEQFF. The CDR3 DNA sequence: TGCAGCGCTAGGCCAGTAACCAACAATGAGCAGTTCTTC.

To note about this clone: This sample also contains other DNA sequences that code for the same CDR3. The chain links TRBV28 to TRBJ1-5; a possible D gene is TRBD1 (5 bases). V gave up 3 bases and J gave up 7 bases, with 7 bases separating them. CDR3 size: 12 residues. The germline CDR1 and CDR2 sequences are MDHEN and SYDVKM. CDR3 sequence (DNA): TGTGCCAGCAGTTTTCGGGGGCAGCCCCAGCATTTT. Its protein is CASSFRGQPQHF.

This sequence joins TRBV19 and TRBJ1-1; possibly TRBD1 for D (5 bases). The CDR3 consists of 15 residues. The V gene's germline CDR1 is LNHDA and CDR2 SQIVND (reference sequence). Trimming took 5 bases from V and 1 from J, leaving 14 bases between them. The DNA for the CDR3 is TGTGCCAGTAGTGAGACAGCTACATCGAACACTGAAGCTTTCTTT. It is translated as CASSETATSNTEAFF. Complete variable domain (other parts from reference TRBV19 and TRBJ1-1): DGGITQSPKYLFRKEGQNVTLSCEQNLNHDAMYWYRQDPGQGLRLIYYSQIVNDFQKGDIAEGYSVSREKKESFPLTVTSAQKNPTAFYLCASSETATSNTEAFFGQGTRLTVV.

The chain couples TRBV5-5 to TRBJ1-2; D perhaps matches TRBD1 (5 bases). CDR1 and CDR2 (germline): SGHKS, YYEKEE (reference sequence). CDR3 length: 16 residues. With 4 bases removed from V and 1 base from J, the gap between germline ends came to 17 bases. The CDR3 sequence: CASSPAGPSYNYGYTF. DNA for the CDR3: TGTGCCAGCAGCCCGGCGGGGCCTTCATATAACTATGGCTACACCTTC.

This clone came up once. This sequence joins TRBV6-6 and TRBJ1-2; TRBD1 might be the D (5 bases). Trimming removed 5 bases from V and 0 bases from J, with 10 bases in between. The CDR3 runs to 14 residues. Looked up from germline, CDR1 is MNHNY and CDR2 is SVGAGI (reference sequence). The CDR3 is CASSDLGANYGYTF. For the CDR3, the DNA is TGTGCCAGCAGTGACTTAGGGGCTAACTATGGCTACACCTTC.